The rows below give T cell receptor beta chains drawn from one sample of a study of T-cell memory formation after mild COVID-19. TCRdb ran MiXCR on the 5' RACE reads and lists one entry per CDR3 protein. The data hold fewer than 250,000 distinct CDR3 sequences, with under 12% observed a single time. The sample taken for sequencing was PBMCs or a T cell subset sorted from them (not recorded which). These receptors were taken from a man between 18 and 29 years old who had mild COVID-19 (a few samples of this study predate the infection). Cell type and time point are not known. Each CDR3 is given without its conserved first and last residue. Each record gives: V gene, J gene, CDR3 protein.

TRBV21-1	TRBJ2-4	ASAGGLAKNIQY
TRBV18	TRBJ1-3	ASSKVGDSGNTIY
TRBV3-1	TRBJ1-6	ASSPGNRGTVNSPLH
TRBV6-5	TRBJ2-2	ASSYDGTGPGELF
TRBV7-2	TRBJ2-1	ASSLATGNNEQF
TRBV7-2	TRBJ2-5	ASSNSEGGSETQY
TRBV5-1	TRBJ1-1	ASSLGDRGGAF
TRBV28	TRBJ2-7	ATLDPSAGEQY
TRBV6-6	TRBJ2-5	ASSYLEQETQY
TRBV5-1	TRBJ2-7	ASSPGLDEQY
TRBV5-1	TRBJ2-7	ASSRTPTVTYEQY
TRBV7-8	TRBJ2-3	ASSPGTSGERGD
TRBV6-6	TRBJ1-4	ASSHTTGAERVKLF
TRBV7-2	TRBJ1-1	ASSQLVRTEAF
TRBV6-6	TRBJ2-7	ASRISGTVYEQY
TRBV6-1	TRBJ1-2	ASSEGTGYNGYT
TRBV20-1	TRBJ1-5	SATPGLHQPQH
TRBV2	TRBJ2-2	ASGGDYTGELF
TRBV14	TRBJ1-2	ASSTLGDYYGYT
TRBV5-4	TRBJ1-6	ASSLARTGVSPLH
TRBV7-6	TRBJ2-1	ASSARYGGGDPSSYNEQF
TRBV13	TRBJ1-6	ASSSPGHQGDSPLH
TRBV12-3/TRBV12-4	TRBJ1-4	ASSPMVATNEKLF
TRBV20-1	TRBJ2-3	SARDWAPDTQY
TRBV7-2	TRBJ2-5	ASSIVSGGGETQY
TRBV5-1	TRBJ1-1	ASSLAAWGANTEAF
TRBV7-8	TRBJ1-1	ATSTNTEAL
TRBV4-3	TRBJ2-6	ASSQVWQGASGANVLT
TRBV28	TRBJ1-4	ASSDGQYGEKLF
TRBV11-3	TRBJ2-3	ASSLGAGGPDTQY
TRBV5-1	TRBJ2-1	ATAIELYSGNEQF